This T cell receptor beta chain was profiled in a study of T cells in localized non-small cell lung cancer. The repertoire was sequenced with immunoSEQ multiplex PCR; TCRdb's copy has only in-frame clones and lacks some. The sample consists of 65,000 to 90,000 clones, roughly 80% of them appearing once. CDR3 length: 14 residues. Trimming pared 10 bases from V and 2 bases from J, leaving 18 bases between. Germline V gene sequence: CDR1 MDHEN, CDR2 SYDVKM. Study-wide results and caveats: One tumor region alone was sequenced, and heterogeneity therefore remains possible. Patients showing higher blood T cell density tended to see longer overall survival.

For this clone: Its target is not known.

The sequence came from a man between 35 and 75 years old with stage II squamous cell lung carcinoma. The sequences come from PBMCs, collected before any cancer treatment. The gene calls are TRBV28 and TRBJ2-7, with D maybe TRBD2 (6 bases). DNA for the CDR3: TGTGCCACGGCTAGGGGCGGGACCCCCTACGAGCAGTACTTC. Translation gives CATARGGTPYEQYF.